The 28 T cell receptor beta chains in this list originate from one sample, sequenced in a study of CD8 T cells in Susac syndrome. RNA, at roughly 0.45 to 1 ug, was reverse transcribed with random hexamers. TCRdb itself ran the immunoSEQ multiplex PCR reads through MiXCR, one entry per CDR3 protein. Found here are 200,000 to 250,000 distinct CDR3 sequences, 94% of them singletons; the top ten hold 0.15%. Sample: CD4+ T cells from PBMCs. The receptors stem from a human donor with Susac syndrome.

In its sample, this clonotype was seen once. The chain carries TRBV11-2 and TRBJ2-2; D call uncertain. The V end was cut by 4 bases, the J end by 2 bases, with 14 bases between. CDR3 length: 16 amino acids. Per germline, CDR1 SGHAT and CDR2 FQNNGV. This CDR3 is CASSSSGRPNTGELFF. The CDR3 region has the DNA TGTGCCAGCAGCTCTTCCGGGCGGCCTAACACCGGGGAGCTGTTTTTT. The whole variable domain, remainder taken from reference TRBV11-2 and TRBJ2-2, is EAGVAQSPRYKIIEKRQSVAFWCNPISGHATLYWYQQILGQGPKLLIQFQNNGVVDDSQLPKDRFSAERLKGVDSTLKIQPAKLEDSAVYLCASSSSGRPNTGELFFGEGSRLTVL.

This sequence joins TRBV28 and TRBJ2-5; 8 positions match TRBD1. Trimming cost V 10 bases and J 4 bases; bases outside gene matches: 5. Germline CDR1 reads MDHEN; CDR2 reads SYDVKM. CDR3 size: 12 residues. The CDR3 DNA sequence: TGTGCCATCAAACAGGGGGGAGAGACCCAGTACTTC. It specifies CAIKQGGETQYF.

This chain links TRBV29-1 with TRBJ2-3; 8 bases agree with TRBD2. Germline lookup yields CDR1 SQVTM and CDR2 ANQGSEA. The CDR3 consists of 14 residues. J gave up 1 base and V 5 bases, and 5 bases lay outside the gene matches. The CDR3 coding sequence is TGCAGCGTTTACCCGGGGGGGGGCACAGATACGCAGTATTTT. Translated: CSVYPGGGTDTQYF.

This clonotype appeared once. J is TRBJ1-1 and V is TRBV29-1; a possible D gene is TRBD1 (5 bases). The CDR3 extends over 13 amino acids. The V and J ends lost 3 bases and 5 bases respectively, with 13 bases between them. Germline assignment: CDR1 SQVTM and CDR2 ANQGSEA. The CDR3 is CSVDPLGGTEAFF. Written as DNA, the CDR3 is TGCAGCGTTGACCCTCTCGGGGGGACTGAAGCTTTCTTT.

This sequence joins TRBV30 and TRBJ2-7; tentative D call: TRBD1 (6 bases). V was pared by 4 bases and J by 6 bases, with 13 bases between. Germline CDR1 reads GTSNPN; CDR2 reads SVGIG (reference sequence). This CDR3 is built from 12 residues. The CDR3 spells CAWTKQGFEQYF. In DNA form, the CDR3 reads TGTGCCTGGACCAAACAGGGCTTCGAGCAGTACTTC.

This chain connects TRBV12-3 or TRBV12-4 to TRBJ1-6; D possibly corresponds to TRBD1 (5 bases). The CDR3 has 15 amino acids. Trimming removed 2 bases at V and 7 bases at J, with 12 bases between. The DNA of the CDR3 is TGTGCCAGCAGTTTACTTCAGGGTCCCAATTCACCCCTCCACTTT. Its protein is CASSLLQGPNSPLHF.

The rearrangement uses TRBV20-1 and TRBJ2-5; D is uncertain. This CDR3 has 11 residues. The germline V gene has CDR1 DFQATT and CDR2 SNEGSKA (reference sequence). V was trimmed by 3 bases and J by 3 bases, leaving 5 bases between them. The CDR3 here is CSASREETQYF. The CDR3, as DNA: TGCAGTGCTAGCCGCGAAGAGACCCAGTACTTC.

This chain links TRBV29-1 with TRBJ1-5, with 7 nucleotides matching TRBD1. Per germline, CDR1 SQVTM and CDR2 ANQGSEA. There are 15 residues in the CDR3. Germline trimming cut 7 bases from V and 5 bases from J; bases unmatched to any gene: 14. CDR3 region: CSASDRVGSHQPQHF. CDR3 coding DNA: TGCAGCGCCTCCGACAGGGTAGGGAGCCATCAGCCCCAGCATTTT.

Only one count was recorded for this clonotype. The DNA of the CDR3 is TGTGCCAGCAGCTTAGTAACAGGGGGGGGCACTGAAGCTTTCTTT. Translating gives CASSLVTGGGTEAFF. The chain employs TRBV7-2 and TRBJ1-1; TRBD1 agrees at 8 bases. Trimming at V came to 1 base and at J to 4 bases, leaving 5 bases not matched to a gene. The germline CDR1 and CDR2 sequences are SGHTA and FQGNSA. This CDR3 contains 15 residues.

This sequence joins TRBV29-1 and TRBJ2-7; no clear D gene. Trimming took off 4 bases at V and 3 bases at J, with 7 bases between the two ends. CDR1 and CDR2 (germline): SQVTM, ANQGSEA. This CDR3 has 11 amino acids. The CDR3 loop reads CSVGENYEQYF. As DNA, the CDR3 is TGCAGCGTTGGAGAAAACTACGAGCAGTACTTC.

The chain uses TRBV2 and TRBJ2-7, with D possibly being TRBD1 (5 bases). V was pared by 5 bases and J by 2 bases, with 13 bases between. The CDR3 length is 14 residues. Germline CDR1 SNHLY, CDR2 FYNNEI. CDR3 DNA: TGTGCCAGCAGTCCCCGGACACTTACCTACGAGCAGTACTTC. This sequence encodes CASSPRTLTYEQYF.

The CDR3 loop is CAWSGRDGGETQYF. CDR3 coding DNA: TGTGCCTGGAGTGGAAGGGACGGCGGAGAGACCCAGTACTTC. This chain joins TRBV30 and TRBJ2-5; D may correspond to TRBD1 or TRBD2 (5 bases each). This CDR3 spans 14 amino acids. From germline, CDR1 is GTSNPN and CDR2 SVGIG (reference sequence). Deletions cut 1 base from V and 4 bases from J, with 13 bases between.

CDR3: CASSQNRRAIGAFF. The CDR3 DNA reads as TGTGCCAGCAGCCAAAATCGGAGAGCCATCGGAGCTTTCTTT. This chain links TRBV3-1 with TRBJ1-1, with unresolved D. Germline V CDR1 and CDR2: LGHDT, YNNKEL (reference sequence). The CDR3 loop spans 14 amino acids. The ends were cut back, 2 bases at V and 10 bases at J, with 17 bases in the middle.

The chain links TRBV3-1 to TRBJ2-3, with D possibly matching TRBD1 (5 bases). Germline values: CDR1 LGHDT, CDR2 YNNKEL (reference sequence). The CDR3 has 11 residues. Trimming removed 8 bases at V and 4 bases at J, with 7 bases between. The CDR3: CASQGADTQYF. In nucleotides, the CDR3 is TGTGCCAGCCAAGGGGCAGATACGCAGTATTTT.

The CDR3 region is CASSLNGLETEAFF. CDR3 nucleotides: TGCGCCAGCAGCCTGAACGGATTGGAAACTGAAGCTTTCTTT. The chain combines TRBV5-1 with TRBJ1-1; D is uncertain. Germline CDR1 SGHRS, CDR2 YFSETQ. This CDR3 is built from 14 residues. The V end was cut by 4 bases, the J end by 5 bases, with 15 bases between.

The chain recombines TRBV28 with TRBJ1-1, with D possibly TRBD1 on 6 matching bases. The germline V and J ends were trimmed by 9 bases and 1 base, with 12 bases remaining between them. The CDR3 totals 13 residues. From germline, CDR1 is MDHEN and CDR2 SYDVKM. CDR3 nucleotide sequence: TGTGCCAGTGGCGGACAGTCGAACACTGAAGCTTTCTTT. Amino acid sequence: CASGGQSNTEAFF.

The chain is built from TRBV7-9 and TRBJ1-4; a possible D gene is TRBD1 (6 bases). This CDR3 contains 14 residues. Germline V gene sequence: CDR1 SEHNR, CDR2 FQNEAQ (reference sequence). Between the trimmed V and J ends, which lost 3 bases and 4 bases, there was a span of 9 bases. Written as DNA, the CDR3 is TGTGCCAGCAGCTTGGACAGCCGTAATGAAAAACTGTTTTTT. Translating it yields CASSLDSRNEKLFF.

This sequence joins TRBV19 and TRBJ1-5; D gene uncertain. The V and J ends lost 1 base and 5 bases respectively, with 15 bases between them. The CDR3 totals 16 residues. Germline V gene data show CDR1 as LNHDA and CDR2 as SQIVND (reference sequence). DNA for the CDR3: TGTGCCAGTAGTATAGTGCGGCTCACTGGACATCAGCCCCAGCATTTT. Translation: CASSIVRLTGHQPQHF.

This chain links TRBV15 with TRBJ2-7, with D possibly TRBD2 on 5 matching bases. This CDR3 is 14 amino acids long. Trimming stripped 5 bases from V and 5 bases from J, with 16 bases between. From germline, CDR1 is LNHNV and CDR2 YYDKDF (reference sequence). CDR3 DNA sequence: TGTGCCACCAGCCCGGGATTTGAGGGTAACGAGCAGTACTTC. The encoded protein is CATSPGFEGNEQYF.

This clonotype was seen once. The chain links TRBV19 to TRBJ1-5; D perhaps matches TRBD1 (5 bases). Between the trimmed V and J ends, which lost 3 bases and 2 bases, there was a span of 17 bases. In germline, CDR1 is LNHDA, CDR2 SQIVND (reference sequence). The CDR3 sequence is 17 residues long. CDR3 nucleotides: TGTGCCAGTAGTATGCCGAGGGGACCCGGGGGCAATCAGCCCCAGCATTTT. As protein: CASSMPRGPGGNQPQHF.

This chain connects TRBV5-4 to TRBJ1-2; a weak D match, TRBD1 (6 bases). The CDR3 runs to 14 residues. Trimming took 7 bases from V and 4 from J, leaving 17 bases between them. Germline V lookup: CDR1 SGHNT, CDR2 YYREEE (reference sequence). CDR3 bases: TGTGCCAGCTCATCAATGGGGGGCAGCTATGGCTACACCTTC. Protein: CASSSMGGSYGYTF.

The chain carries TRBV12-3 or TRBV12-4 and TRBJ1-5; tentatively, D is TRBD1 (5 bases). V lost 1 base to trimming and J lost 6 bases, with 13 bases between them. CDR3 size: 15 residues. CDR3 in DNA: TGTGCCAGCAGTTTAGGCGGGGCCGAGGCTCAGCCCCAGCATTTT. Protein: CASSLGGAEAQPQHF.

This clonotype has a handful of counts. The genes are TRBV18 and TRBJ2-1, with D possibly TRBD2 on 6 matching bases. Germline values: CDR1 KGHSH, CDR2 LQKENI. This CDR3 contains 13 residues. Trimming stripped 3 bases from V and 4 bases from J, with 7 bases between. The CDR3 nucleotides are TGTGCCAGCTCACCGGGAGGATACAATGAGCAGTTCTTC. Translation: CASSPGGYNEQFF.

The chain links TRBV29-1 to TRBJ2-3, with 9 bases lining up with TRBD2. Trimming removed 8 bases from V and 4 bases from J; junction bases left unmatched: 4. Germline V gives CDR1 SQVTM, CDR2 ANQGSEA. CDR3 length: 12 residues. The CDR3 here is CSWRGGPDTQYF. DNA for the CDR3: TGCAGCTGGCGGGGGGGCCCAGATACGCAGTATTTT.

This chain joins TRBV4-3 and TRBJ1-2, with D unclear. The germline gives CDR1 LGHNA, CDR2 YSLEER. Trimming left V 1 base short and J 12 bases short, with 9 bases between. The CDR3 runs 11 residues. The CDR3 DNA follows: TGCGCCAGCAGCCAAGGCCGGGCGCACACCTTC. Translating it yields CASSQGRAHTF.

The V gene is TRBV9, the J gene TRBJ1-1; a weak D match, TRBD1 (6 bases). CDR1 and CDR2 (germline): SGDLS, YYNGEE. CDR3 length equals 15 residues. V was clipped by 0 bases and J by 2 bases, with 11 bases between them. The CDR3 protein is CASSVGVGGNTEAFF. In nucleotides, the CDR3 is TGTGCCAGCAGCGTAGGGGTTGGGGGCAACACTGAAGCTTTCTTT.

As concerns this clonotype: An end of the junction does not agree with germline; a read error may underlie this. This chain uses TRBV6-1 with TRBJ2-1; 15 bases fit TRBD2. The CDR3 totals 18 residues. CDR1 is MNHNS, CDR2 SASEGT, per germline. The CDR3: CASSGTGTSGGSFNEQFF. The CDR3 nucleotides read TGTGCCAGCAGTGGAACCGGGACTAGCGGGGGGTCCTTCAATGAGCAGTTCTTC.

The chain couples TRBV20-1 to TRBJ2-7, with 10 positions matching TRBD2. This CDR3 is built from 14 residues. Germline values: CDR1 DFQATT, CDR2 SNEGSKA (reference sequence). Losses at the gene ends were 6 bases for V and 2 bases for J; bases not matched to a gene: 7. The CDR3 bases are TGCAGTGCATTACTAGCGGGAAACCCCTACGAGCAGTACTTC. Protein: CSALLAGNPYEQYF.